Shown below are 27 T cell receptor beta chains from a single sample sequenced in a study of regulatory T cells in long-lasting Graves disease. In building TCR beta libraries, iRepertoire HTBI primers were used together with Arm-PCR of CDR3 regions. From the multiplex PCR reads, TCRdb called clonotypes with MiXCR, one entry per CDR3 protein. The data contain fewer than 650,000 distinct CDR3 sequences, about 16% of them singletons. Regarding time point: newly diagnosed GD, antithyroid drugs for less than 3 months. RNA from PBMCs was the source of the TCR library. The data were also submitted as part of a second study, on T cells in Graves' hyperthyroidism and ophthalmopathy.

The material was peripheral blood mononuclear cells (PBMCs), obtained at new diagnosis, from a patient treated with antithyroid drugs. These receptors were obtained from a man between 18 and 35 years old with Graves disease.

The chain uses TRBV9 and TRBJ1-6, with 8 bases fitting TRBD1. This CDR3 is 15 amino acids long. Germline V gene lookup returns CDR1 SGDLS and CDR2 YYNGEE. V dropped 4 bases and J dropped 7; count of bases not matched to a gene: 7. The CDR3 loop reads CASSSRQGPNSPLHF. The CDR3 DNA reads TGTGCCAGCAGCTCCCGACAGGGGCCAAATTCACCCCTCCACTTT.

This clonotype was observed a few times. The chain links TRBV28 to TRBJ1-5, with unresolved D. Germline assignment: CDR1 MDHEN and CDR2 SYDVKM. The CDR3 runs to 14 residues. The V end lost 2 bases, the J end lost 0 bases, and 5 bases lay between the germline ends. CDR3 bases: TGTGCCAGCAGTTTACCCATTAGCAATCAGCCCCAGCATTTT. This gives the protein CASSLPISNQPQHF.

This chain joins TRBV7-9 and TRBJ1-3; D not resolved. This CDR3 comprises 14 residues. Trimming shortened V by 4 bases and J by 7 bases, and 14 bases separated the two germline ends. Per germline, CDR1 SEHNR and CDR2 FQNEAQ (reference sequence). CDR3 DNA: TGTGCCAGCAGCTCTGGAGGGAGGGATAACACCATATATTTT. This codes for CASSSGGRDNTIYF.

The CDR3 loop reads CASIFGGTEAFF. As DNA, the CDR3 is TGTGCCAGCATATTCGGGGGCACTGAAGCTTTCTTT. The V call is TRBV12-3 or TRBV12-4, the J call TRBJ1-1; D perhaps matches TRBD1 (5 bases). The CDR3 runs 12 residues. V was trimmed by 7 bases and J by 4 bases, leaving 10 bases between them.

About this clonotype itself: It may be a read error: a sequence one base away is much more abundant. The rearrangement uses TRBV5-1 and TRBJ2-1, with 12 bases that match TRBD2. This CDR3 has 15 amino acids. Germline V lookup: CDR1 SGHRS, CDR2 YFSETQ. The CDR3 DNA is TGCGCCAGCAGCAACCTAGCGGGAGGGAACAATGAGCAGCTCTTC. It encodes CASSNLAGGNNEQLF.

This clonotype was recorded at least ten times. The J gene is TRBJ2-5, the V gene TRBV3-1; 7 nucleotides match TRBD2. The V gene end was trimmed by 4 bases and the J gene end by 4 bases; junction bases not matched to a gene: 9. The CDR3 length is 15 residues. Germline assignment: CDR1 LGHDT and CDR2 YNNKEL (reference sequence). CDR3 DNA: TGTGCCAGCAGCCCCCCCGGGACTATCCGAGAGACCCAGTACTTC. It is translated as CASSPPGTIRETQYF.

The CDR3 DNA reads as TGTGCCAGTAGTATTAATCCCCCGGAACAGAATCAGCCCCAGCATTTT. Residues: CASSINPPEQNQPQHF. V and J are TRBV19 and TRBJ1-5; D gene ambiguous. Trimming took 3 bases from V and 4 from J, leaving 16 bases between them. The CDR3 sequence is 16 residues long. Germline lookup yields CDR1 LNHDA and CDR2 SQIVND (reference sequence). The full variable domain, with the rest looked up from reference TRBV19 and TRBJ1-5, is DGGITQSPKYLFRKEGQNVTLSCEQNLNHDAMYWYRQDPGQGLRLIYYSQIVNDFQKGDIAEGYSVSREKKESFPLTVTSAQKNPTAFYLCASSINPPEQNQPQHFGDGTRLSIL.

This clonotype was picked up many times. In DNA form, the CDR3 reads TGTGCCAGCAGTTCCCGTCGGACAGCTCCTCAGGGATTCTCTGGCTACACCTTC. Translating gives CASSSRRTAPQGFSGYTF. This sequence joins TRBV27 and TRBJ1-2; tentative D call: TRBD1 (6 bases). CDR3 length: 18 residues. Germline CDR1 and CDR2: MNHEY and SMNVEV (reference sequence). V lost 4 bases, J lost 7 bases, and 28 bases lay in between.

In its sample, this clonotype was seen many times. This sequence joins TRBV20-1 and TRBJ1-1; weak D call: TRBD1 (6 bases). Trimming cost V 5 bases and J 5 bases, with 21 bases left between them. The CDR3 sequence is 15 residues long. Germline lookup yields CDR1 DFQATT and CDR2 SNEGSKA (reference sequence). CDR3 amino acids: CSASSPRGQGTEAFF. CDR3 DNA: TGCAGTGCTTCTAGTCCTCGGGGGCAGGGGACTGAAGCTTTCTTT.

Concerning this clonotype itself: The CDR3 end shows no conserved phenylalanine or tryptophan, and so a read error is likely. The rearrangement uses TRBV20-1 and TRBJ1-2, with D perhaps matching TRBD1 (5 bases). V was pared by 0 bases and J by 0 bases, with 14 bases between. Germline-derived CDR1 and CDR2 are DFQATT and SNEGSKA (reference sequence). The CDR3 runs to 16 residues. The CDR3 here is CSARDTRGEANYGYTI. The CDR3 bases are TGCAGTGCTAGAGATACCCGGGGGGAAGCTAACTATGGCTACACCATC.

There are many counts of this clonotype. The chain couples TRBV12-3 or TRBV12-4 to TRBJ1-2; maybe TRBD1 (6 bases). This CDR3 is 13 amino acids long. Trimming shortened V by 4 bases and J by 4 bases, and 10 bases separated the two germline ends. CDR3 bases: TGTGCCAGCAGTTCCAACAGGGCCTATGGCTACACCTTC. This gives the protein CASSSNRAYGYTF.

This clonotype was seen repeatedly, ten times or more. This chain uses TRBV2 with TRBJ2-5, with D perhaps TRBD2 (5 bases). The CDR3 runs to 15 residues. The V gene's germline CDR1 is SNHLY and CDR2 FYNNEI. The germline V and J ends were trimmed by 6 bases and 2 bases, with 16 bases remaining between them. CDR3 amino acids: CASRRVGGKQETQYF. CDR3 DNA: TGTGCCAGCAGGAGGGTAGGCGGAAAACAAGAGACCCAGTACTTC.

This clonotype showed up just a few times. This chain links TRBV19 with TRBJ1-1; 9 positions agree with TRBD1. J gave up 0 bases and V 1 base, and 6 bases lay outside the gene matches. CDR3 length: 17 amino acids. Germline lookup yields CDR1 LNHDA and CDR2 SQIVND (reference sequence). CDR3 DNA: TGTGCCAGTAGTATAGCCCCACGGACAGGGGTGAACACTGAAGCTTTCTTT. It specifies CASSIAPRTGVNTEAFF. Together with reference TRBV19 and TRBJ1-1, the CDR3 gives the full variable domain: DGGITQSPKYLFRKEGQNVTLSCEQNLNHDAMYWYRQDPGQGLRLIYYSQIVNDFQKGDIAEGYSVSREKKESFPLTVTSAQKNPTAFYLCASSIAPRTGVNTEAFFGQGTRLTVV.

This sequence joins TRBV5-8 and TRBJ1-1, with a weak D call TRBD1 (6 bases). Trimming shortened V by 4 bases and J by 1 base, and 14 bases separated the two germline ends. Per the germline V gene, CDR1 is SGHTS and CDR2 is YDEGEE. The length of the CDR3 is 15 residues. DNA for the CDR3: TGTGCCAGCAGCCAAGTCGGGACAAAGAACACTGAAGCTTTCTTT. This translates into CASSQVGTKNTEAFF.

This sequence joins TRBV6-1 and TRBJ2-7, with D possibly called TRBD1 or TRBD2 (5 bases each). This CDR3 region has 19 residues. In germline, CDR1 is MNHNS, CDR2 SASEGT. V lost 6 bases to trimming and J lost 5 bases, with 32 bases between them. The DNA for the CDR3 is TGTGCCAGCAGCCGGGACCGCCGGAGTAGGGACCCCTCGCACCACGAGCAGTACTTC. Protein product: CASSRDRRSRDPSHHEQYF.

The rearrangement links TRBV20-1 to TRBJ1-1; TRBD1 matches at 7 bases. The length of the CDR3 is 13 residues. The germline V gene encodes CDR1 DFQATT and CDR2 SNEGSKA (reference sequence). V gave up 2 bases and J gave up 7 bases; unmatched junction bases: 7. This CDR3 reads CSARQTGHYEAFF. The CDR3 DNA sequence: TGCAGTGCTAGACAGACAGGGCACTATGAAGCTTTCTTT.

This clonotype was picked up many times. The rearrangement joins TRBV7-2 to TRBJ1-5; 9 positions match TRBD1. The V and J ends lost 1 base and 5 bases, in that order; junction bases with no gene match: 0. The length of the CDR3 is 14 residues. Germline V CDR1 and CDR2: SGHTA, FQGNSA. The CDR3 reads CASSLDRGHQPQHF. CDR3 nucleotide sequence: TGTGCCAGCAGCTTAGACAGGGGGCATCAGCCCCAGCATTTT.

The gene calls are TRBV6-5 and TRBJ2-6; D uncertain. The length of the CDR3 is 15 residues. The germline V and J ends were trimmed by 2 bases and 3 bases, with 8 bases remaining between them. Germline V gene lookup returns CDR1 MNHEY and CDR2 SVGAGI. The CDR3 sequence is CASSYGLGGANVLTF. CDR3 nucleotides: TGTGCCAGCAGTTACGGCTTGGGTGGGGCCAACGTCCTGACTTTC.

The rearrangement uses TRBV14 and TRBJ2-3; D call uncertain. V was cut by 4 bases and J by 6 bases, with 8 bases left in between. This CDR3 is built from 12 residues. Per germline, CDR1 SGHDN and CDR2 FVKESK. Here the CDR3 reads CASSPQPDTQYF. As DNA, the CDR3 is TGTGCCAGCAGCCCACAACCTGATACGCAGTATTTT.

This clonotype was seen only once. V usage is TRBV20-1 and J usage is TRBJ2-1; possibly TRBD2 for D (6 bases). CDR1 and CDR2 (germline): DFQATT, SNEGSKA (reference sequence). The CDR3 covers 15 residues. The V end lost 5 bases, the J end lost 6 bases, and 20 bases lay between the germline ends. The CDR3 region has the DNA TGCAGTGCTCCAATTAGCGGAAAGGCGCTCAATGAGCAGTTCTTC. It specifies CSAPISGKALNEQFF.

J is TRBJ1-2 and V is TRBV6-2 or TRBV6-3, with TRBD1 matching 7 bases. The CDR3 is made up of 12 amino acids. V trimming: 8 bases; J trimming: 8 bases; junction bases outside the gene matches: 8. Germline values: CDR1 MNHEY, CDR2 SVGEGT. Written as DNA, the CDR3 is TGTGCCAGCGACAGGGAGCTGGGAGGCTACACCTTC. It is translated as CASDRELGGYTF.

This clonotype was recorded at least ten times. The gene calls are TRBV28 and TRBJ1-2; D not certain. The germline CDR1 and CDR2 sequences are MDHEN and SYDVKM. The V end lost 3 bases, the J end lost 2 bases, and 10 bases lay between the germline ends. The CDR3 extends over 14 amino acids. The DNA of the CDR3 is TGTGCCAGCAGTTTCGCACAGATGAACTATGGCTACACCTTC. Its translation: CASSFAQMNYGYTF.

This clonotype was seen ten or more times. The chain has TRBV28 and TRBJ1-5; tentative D call: TRBD1 (6 bases). Germline V gene lookup returns CDR1 MDHEN and CDR2 SYDVKM. V lost 5 bases to trimming and J lost 0 bases, with 11 bases between them. The CDR3 totals 15 residues. CDR3 sequence reads: CASSAEGDSNQPQHF. The CDR3 DNA sequence: TGTGCCAGCAGTGCCGAGGGGGATAGCAATCAGCCCCAGCATTTT.

This clonotype has only one observation. The conserved phenylalanine or tryptophan is not found at the CDR3 terminus, so this likely reflects a read error. The DNA is left out, because the CDR3 cannot be placed on it with certainty; the CDR3 is given as TCRdb lists it. The chain joins TRBV5-1 to TRBJ2-3; TRBD2 is the table's D call and was not checked against the DNA. Germline V CDR1 and CDR2: SGHRS, YFSETQ. The CDR3 length equals 12 residues, ends included. The CDR3 protein is CASSFQGLAGGL.

V is TRBV20-1 and J is TRBJ2-7; the D is unclear. Germline-derived CDR1 and CDR2 are DFQATT and SNEGSKA (reference sequence). This CDR3 has 14 amino acids. V lost 3 bases, J lost 0 bases, and 12 bases lay in between. CDR3 DNA sequence: TGCAGTGCTAGTAATGTGGGAAGCTCCTACGAGCAGTACTTC. Its protein is CSASNVGSSYEQYF.

This clonotype was picked up many times. The chain is built from TRBV6-2 or TRBV6-3 and TRBJ1-1; D is unresolved. The CDR3 runs 14 residues. V lost 2 bases and J 6 bases, leaving 13 bases between the germline ends. The V gene's germline CDR1 is MNHEY and CDR2 SVGEGT. The CDR3 DNA follows: TGTGCCAGCAGTTACCTCGCGACCGCGGCTGAAGCTTTCTTT. Protein product: CASSYLATAAEAFF.

This clonotype was detected many times. The V gene is TRBV12-3 or TRBV12-4, the J gene TRBJ1-1; D ambiguous. This CDR3 is 13 amino acids long. Trimming removed 3 bases at V and 6 bases at J, with 11 bases between. CDR3 amino acids: CASSLEVESEAFF. CDR3 nucleotide sequence: TGTGCCAGCAGTTTGGAGGTGGAATCTGAAGCTTTCTTT.